The clone carrying this T cell receptor (beta chain) was detected a few times. Its antigen is unidentified. The entry originates in a study of Tregs in tolerant kidney transplant recipients. CDR3 length equals 16 residues. CDR1 is MDHEN, CDR2 SYDVKM, per germline. Trimming took 6 bases from V and 8 from J, leaving 22 bases between them. Only in-frame clones appear in the TCRdb table, and some are missing; sequencing was by immunoSEQ multiplex PCR. Of about 81,000 clones listed, 75% to 95% are singletons. Related graft donors supplied nonmyeloablative bone marrow transplants, and mixed chimerism was transient. Study findings and constraints: Biological reproducibility was not directly addressed, but technical replication error appeared minimal.

The chain is built from TRBV28 and TRBJ1-4; no clear D gene. The sample here was CD4+ T cells from blood (PBMCs), taken 24 months after the transplant. The sequence was collected from a human patient who received a combined kidney and bone marrow transplant. Some T cells may have come from the graft donor. The CDR3 reads CASSRNPQKALEKLFF. The CDR3 DNA follows: TGTGCCAGCAGCCGCAATCCACAGAAGGCTTTGGAAAAACTGTTTTTT.